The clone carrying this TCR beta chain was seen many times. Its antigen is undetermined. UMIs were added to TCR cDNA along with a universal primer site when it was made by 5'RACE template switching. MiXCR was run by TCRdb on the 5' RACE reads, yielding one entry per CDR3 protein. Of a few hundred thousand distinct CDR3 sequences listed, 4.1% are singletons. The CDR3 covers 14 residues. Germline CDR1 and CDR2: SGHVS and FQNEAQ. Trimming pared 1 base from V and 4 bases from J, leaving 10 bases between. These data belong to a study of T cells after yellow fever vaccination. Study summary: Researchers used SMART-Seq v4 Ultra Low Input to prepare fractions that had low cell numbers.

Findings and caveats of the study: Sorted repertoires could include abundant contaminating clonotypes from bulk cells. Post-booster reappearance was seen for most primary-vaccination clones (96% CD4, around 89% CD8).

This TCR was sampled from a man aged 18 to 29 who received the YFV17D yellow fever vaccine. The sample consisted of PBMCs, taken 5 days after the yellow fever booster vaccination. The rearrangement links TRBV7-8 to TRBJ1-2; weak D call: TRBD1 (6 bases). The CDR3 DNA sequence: TGTGCCAGCAGCTTAGGGCAGGGGCTCTATGGCTACACCTTC. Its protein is CASSLGQGLYGYTF.